The entry that follows covers one T cell receptor (beta chain) sequence. Its specificity is not known. Measured with immunoSEQ multiplex PCR; TCRdb has only the in-frame clones, and not every one. The data contain about 160,000 clones, 70% to 85% of them seen just once; the ten biggest clones take up about 4.9%. The data derive from a study of cytotoxic CD8 clonotypes in ibrutinib-treated CLL. Study findings and constraints: The times at which samples were taken varied between sustained-remission and progressing patients. Against age-matched healthy donors, baseline clonality ran higher and tracked circulating CD8+ T-cell counts.

Cryopreserved PBMCs yielded approximately 2.2 micrograms of genomic DNA for TCR beta libraries. Trimming shortened V by 1 base and J by 6 bases, and 17 bases separated the two germline ends. The CDR3 consists of 16 residues. Germline assignment: CDR1 SGHNT and CDR2 YYREEE (reference sequence). The source is a human donor with chronic lymphocytic leukemia. The sample here was PBMCs, taken after 24 months of ibrutinib treatment. The genes are TRBV5-4 and TRBJ2-1; a weak D match, TRBD1 (5 bases). In nucleotides, the CDR3 is TGTGCCAGCAGCTTGAGGTCTGGGGCGTTTAGCAATGAGCAGTTCTTC. Translated: CASSLRSGAFSNEQFF.